This paragraph covers one TCR beta chain sequence. Its matching antigen is unknown. The authors reverse transcribed all of the isolated RNA, so sequencing captured expressed TCRB transcripts. Sequencing was performed with immunoSEQ multiplex PCR; in TCRdb, only in-frame clones are kept and a portion is missing. This repertoire shows about 280,000 clones, 14% to 15% found once; its top ten account for less than 0.02%. The sample originates from a study of beta chain features in type 1 diabetes. Broader study findings: Within each of all four CD4+ subsets, Type 1 diabetes patients had TCRB CDR3s that were moderately but significantly shorter.

CDR1 and CDR2 from the germline V gene are MDHEN and SYDVKM. CDR3 length: 15 amino acids. Deletions cut 3 bases from V and 4 bases from J, with 15 bases between. The sample consisted of naive CD4+ T cells from blood. This receptor was identified in a man younger than 35 with type 1 diabetes. The chain couples TRBV28 to TRBJ2-5, with D perhaps TRBD1 (5 bases). The CDR3 loop reads CASSFGAGWAETQYF. In DNA, the CDR3 is TGTGCCAGCAGTTTTGGGGCAGGGTGGGCAGAGACCCAGTACTTC.